The 30 T cell receptor beta chains below all came from one sample that was sequenced in a study of blood T cell repertoires in COVID-19. Some clones are missing from TCRdb's copy, which holds only in-frame ones; the method was immunoSEQ multiplex PCR. The sample carries some 320,000 clones, under 95% recorded once. The source material was PBMCs or T cells enriched from blood (not recorded which). The receptors were gathered from a man in his fifties or sixties who had recovered from COVID-19.

This clone was counted only a few times. The genes are TRBV20-1 and TRBJ1-1; 7 nucleotides align to TRBD1. From germline, CDR1 is DFQATT and CDR2 SNEGSKA (reference sequence). The J segment lost 5 bases and the V segment lost 3 bases, leaving 9 bases of the junction unmatched. CDR3 length equals 14 residues. CDR3 residues: CSASSGQPSTEAFF. The DNA for the CDR3 is TGCAGTGCTAGTTCGGGACAGCCGTCGACTGAAGCTTTCTTT.

V usage is TRBV18 and J usage is TRBJ2-1; 9 bases match TRBD2. Germline V gene data show CDR1 as KGHSH and CDR2 as LQKENI. CDR3 length: 15 residues. V shed 5 bases, J shed 1 base, and the junction held 3 bases outside the gene matches. The CDR3 DNA follows: TGTGCCAGCTCAGAAGCGGGGGGATCCTACAATGAGCAGTTCTTC. Residues: CASSEAGGSYNEQFF.

The chain uses TRBV3-1 (or the pseudogene TRBV3-2) and TRBJ1-5, with TRBD1 identical over 7 bases. This CDR3 spans 17 amino acids. Trimming cost V 0 bases and J 3 bases; bases outside gene matches: 8. Germline CDR1 and CDR2: LGHDT and YNNKEL (reference sequence). The chain's CDR3 is CASSQEGGRGSNQPQHF. The CDR3, as DNA: TGTGCCAGCAGCCAAGAAGGGGGCAGGGGCTCCAATCAGCCCCAGCATTTT.

The CDR3 region has the DNA TGCGCCAGCAGTGAGTCGATCCTAAAGCAGTATTTT. The encoded protein is CASSESILKQYF. This chain uses TRBV10-1 with TRBJ2-3; D is unclear. The V and J ends lost 0 bases and 11 bases respectively, with 9 bases between them. CDR3 size: 12 residues. Germline CDR1 WNHNN, CDR2 SYGVQD (reference sequence).

The V call is TRBV10-3, the J call TRBJ1-3; D is perhaps TRBD1 (6 bases). The V gene lost 8 bases and the J gene lost 0 bases, with 17 bases spanning the gap. The CDR3 runs 16 residues. Germline loops: CDR1 ENHRY, CDR2 SYGVKD. The CDR3 nucleotides read TGTGCCATCGGGTCGCCAGGGGACCGCTCTGGAAACACCATATATTTT. It codes for CAIGSPGDRSGNTIYF.

This clone was seen only once. The chain carries TRBV29-1 and TRBJ2-1; TRBD1 agrees at 7 bases. The CDR3 runs 12 residues. With 4 bases clipped from V and 7 bases from J, the junction kept 4 bases outside the gene matches. Germline values: CDR1 SQVTM, CDR2 ANQGSEA. CDR3 loop: CSVGSRGNEQFF. Here the CDR3 DNA reads TGCAGCGTTGGATCCAGGGGGAATGAGCAGTTCTTC.

The chain uses TRBV7-8 and TRBJ2-3; 9 nucleotides match TRBD2. This CDR3 comprises 16 residues. The ends lost 1 base at V and 6 bases at J; junction bases unmatched: 8. Germline loops: CDR1 SGHVS, CDR2 FQNEAQ. CDR3 nucleotide sequence: TGTGCCAGCAGCTTAGTGGCTAGCGGGACGTCTGATACGCAGTATTTT. This encodes CASSLVASGTSDTQYF. Complete variable domain (other parts from reference TRBV7-8 and TRBJ2-3): GAGVSQSPRYKVAKRGQDVALRCDPISGHVSLFWYQQALGQGPEFLTYFQNEAQLDKSGLPSDRFFAERPEGSVSTLKIQRTQQEDSAVYLCASSLVASGTSDTQYFGPGTRLTVL.

The chain is built from TRBV27 and TRBJ1-1, with 12 bases aligning to TRBD1. V gave up 0 bases and J gave up 8 bases; unmatched junction bases: 1. This CDR3 has 14 residues. In germline, CDR1 is MNHEY, CDR2 SMNVEV (reference sequence). DNA of the CDR3: TGTGCCAGCAGTTTATCGGGACAGGGGGCCGAAGCTTTCTTT. Its protein is CASSLSGQGAEAFF.

The V and J genes are TRBV7-9 and TRBJ1-2; weak D call: TRBD1 (6 bases). The V end was cut by 8 bases, the J end by 4 bases, with 29 bases between. The CDR3 loop spans 18 amino acids. Germline CDR1 and CDR2: SEHNR and FQNEAQ (reference sequence). CDR3 loop: CASSLGGRGQATLYGYTF. CDR3 nucleotide sequence: TGTGCCAGCTCCCTAGGGGGGAGGGGACAAGCCACTCTCTATGGCTACACCTTC.

The chain is built from TRBV3-1 (or the pseudogene TRBV3-2) and TRBJ2-1; D is unclear. This CDR3 has 14 amino acids. Germline values: CDR1 LGHDT, CDR2 YNNKEL (reference sequence). V lost 2 bases to trimming and J lost 3 bases, with 8 bases between them. CDR3 sequence reads: CASSQSVIYNEQFF. The DNA of the CDR3 is TGTGCCAGCAGCCAAAGCGTTATCTACAATGAGCAGTTCTTC.

This chain's CDR3 is CAISSWGGASYGYTF. The CDR3 bases are TGTGCCATCAGTTCCTGGGGGGGGGCCAGCTATGGCTACACCTTC. This rearrangement joins TRBV10-3 to TRBJ1-2, with a tentative D call TRBD1 (6 bases). This CDR3 contains 15 residues. V was clipped by 5 bases and J by 4 bases, with 17 bases between them. Per the germline V gene, CDR1 is ENHRY and CDR2 is SYGVKD.

The chain is built from TRBV7-2 and TRBJ1-6; D is perhaps TRBD1 (6 bases). The CDR3 length is 15 residues. Looked up from germline, CDR1 is SGHTA and CDR2 is FQGNSA. V lost 5 bases and J lost 5, with 13 bases in between. The CDR3 protein is CASSPPGDNNSPLHF. The CDR3 coding sequence is TGTGCCAGCAGCCCGCCCGGGGACAATAATTCACCCCTCCACTTT.

The chain joins TRBV6-5 to TRBJ1-1, with 11 bases matching TRBD1. The CDR3 loop spans 15 amino acids. J was trimmed by 5 bases and V by 6 bases; bases with no gene match: 8. CDR1 is MNHEY, CDR2 SVGAGI, per germline. CDR3 coding DNA: TGTGCCAGCAGCATCACGGACAGGGGGCGGACTGAAGCTTTCTTT. Translating gives CASSITDRGRTEAFF.

The chain has TRBV3-1 (or the pseudogene TRBV3-2) and TRBJ1-4, with D hard to call. Deletions cut 7 bases from V and 11 bases from J, with 14 bases between. This CDR3 has 12 amino acids. Per germline, CDR1 LGHDT and CDR2 YNNKEL (reference sequence). In nucleotides, the CDR3 is TGTGCCAGCACCACTAGCCGAGGGAAACTGTTTTTT. This gives the protein CASTTSRGKLFF.

This chain uses TRBV21-1 with TRBJ2-2; the tabulated D call, TRBD2, remains unverified against the DNA. TRBV21-1 is designated a pseudogene. The CDR3 covers 18 residues. CDR3 sequence: CASSKDVGLAGNTGELFF. In DNA form, the CDR3 reads TGTGCCAGCAGCAAAGATGTAGGACTAGCGGGGAACACCGGGGAGCTGTTTTTT.

The V and J genes are TRBV10-3 and TRBJ1-1; TRBD1 agrees at 7 bases. This CDR3 is built from 12 residues. Germline V gene lookup returns CDR1 ENHRY and CDR2 SYGVKD. Trimming cost V 11 bases and J 4 bases; bases outside gene matches: 7. CDR3 bases: TGTGCCGCCACAGGGGTCGGCACTGAAGCTTTCTTT. Its protein is CAATGVGTEAFF.

The chain is built from TRBV15 and TRBJ1-5, with 8 bases identical to TRBD1. Germline V gene sequence: CDR1 LNHNV, CDR2 YYDKDF (reference sequence). V shed 0 bases, J shed 7 bases, and the junction held 8 bases outside the gene matches. This CDR3 contains 16 residues. The CDR3: CATSRDVTGVSQPQHF. CDR3 sequence (DNA): TGTGCCACCAGCAGAGATGTGACAGGGGTATCACAGCCCCAGCATTTT. Full variable domain (remainder filled in from reference TRBV15 and TRBJ1-5): DAMVIQNPRYQVTQFGKPVTLSCSQTLNHNVMYWYQQKSSQAPKLLFHYYDKDFNNEADTPDNFQSRRPNTSFCFLDIRSPGLGDTAMYLCATSRDVTGVSQPQHFGDGTRLSIL.

V and J are TRBV10-3 and TRBJ1-2; D is unresolved. Germline-derived CDR1 and CDR2 are ENHRY and SYGVKD. Trimming shortened V by 2 bases and J by 5 bases, and 6 bases separated the two germline ends. The CDR3 runs to 12 residues. The CDR3 DNA reads as TGTGCCATCAGTGAGAGGGAGTATGGCTACACCTTC. It yields the protein CAISEREYGYTF.

The chain is built from TRBV7-2 and TRBJ2-7; a weak D match, TRBD1 (6 bases). V was trimmed by 5 bases and J by 2 bases, leaving 16 bases between them. The CDR3 runs to 15 residues. The V gene's germline CDR1 is SGHTA and CDR2 FQGNSA. The CDR3 loop is CASSVTRTDAYEQYF. As DNA, the CDR3 is TGTGCCAGCAGCGTAACTCGGACAGACGCCTACGAGCAGTACTTC. Full variable domain (rest looked up from reference TRBV7-2 and TRBJ2-7): GAGVSQSPSNKVTEKGKDVELRCDPISGHTALYWYRQSLGQGLEFLIYFQGNSAPDKSGLPSDRFSAERTGGSVSTLTIQRTQQEDSAVYLCASSVTRTDAYEQYFGPGTRLTVT.

This clone came up once. The gene calls are TRBV9 and TRBJ2-3; D possibly corresponds to TRBD2 (5 bases). Trimming took off 3 bases at V and 2 bases at J, with 10 bases between the two ends. The germline gives CDR1 SGDLS, CDR2 YYNGEE. The CDR3 is 14 amino acids. CDR3 loop: CASSARLNTDTQYF. The CDR3 DNA reads TGTGCCAGCAGCGCCAGACTAAACACAGATACGCAGTATTTT.

The rearrangement uses TRBV19 and TRBJ1-1, with D possibly being TRBD1 (6 bases). The germline CDR1 and CDR2 sequences are LNHDA and SQIVND (reference sequence). CDR3 length: 15 amino acids. The V and J ends lost 6 bases and 1 base respectively, with 15 bases between them. Here the CDR3 reads CASRSPGHSNTEAFF. Written as DNA, the CDR3 is TGTGCCAGTAGAAGTCCGGGACATTCGAACACTGAAGCTTTCTTT.

V gene TRBV4-2 combines with J gene TRBJ2-7, with 13 bases identical to TRBD2. The CDR3 has 15 amino acids. Trimming removed 0 bases from V and 6 bases from J; junction bases left unmatched: 2. Germline CDR1 LGHNA, CDR2 YNFKEQ. The CDR3 protein is CASSQDGLAGVEQYF. The CDR3 DNA is TGTGCCAGCAGCCAAGATGGACTAGCGGGAGTCGAGCAGTACTTC.

This chain connects TRBV6-6 to TRBJ1-1, with D perhaps matching TRBD1 (5 bases). Germline loops: CDR1 MNHNY, CDR2 SVGAGI (reference sequence). The CDR3 loop spans 14 amino acids. V was trimmed by 7 bases and J by 1 base, leaving 13 bases between them. The CDR3 coding sequence is TGTGCCAGCACCCCAAGGAGGGGGAACACTGAAGCTTTCTTT. Residues: CASTPRRGNTEAFF.

The chain carries TRBV2 and TRBJ2-7; 11 bases line up with TRBD2. There are 13 residues in the CDR3. CDR1 is SNHLY, CDR2 FYNNEI, per germline. Losses at the gene ends were 5 bases for V and 7 bases for J; bases not matched to a gene: 4. In DNA form, the CDR3 reads TGTGCCAGCAGTATAGGACTAGCGGGTGAGCAGTACTTC. As protein: CASSIGLAGEQYF.

The chain has TRBV9 and TRBJ2-5; 8 positions match TRBD1. CDR1 and CDR2 from the germline V gene are SGDLS and YYNGEE. The CDR3 is made up of 15 amino acids. V gave up 0 bases and J gave up 1 base; unmatched junction bases: 2. The chain's CDR3 is CASSVGGTGQETQYF. In nucleotides, the CDR3 is TGTGCCAGCAGCGTAGGGGGGACAGGCCAAGAGACCCAGTACTTC.

This chain joins TRBV24-1 and TRBJ2-3; a possible D gene is TRBD1 (5 bases). Trimming cost V 8 bases and J 3 bases, with 11 bases left between them. Germline V lookup: CDR1 KGHDR, CDR2 SFDVKD. CDR3 length equals 13 residues. CDR3 protein: CATMETETDTQYF. CDR3 in DNA: TGTGCCACCATGGAGACAGAGACAGATACGCAGTATTTT.

This clone was counted only a few times. CDR3 in DNA: TGTGCCAGCAGGACCCGGACAGGACCCTACGAGCAGTACTTC. Protein product: CASRTRTGPYEQYF. This chain joins TRBV27 and TRBJ2-7, with TRBD1 identical over 7 bases. CDR1 is MNHEY, CDR2 SMNVEV, per germline (reference sequence). The CDR3 runs 14 residues. The trim removed 6 bases at V and 2 bases at J, leaving 7 bases unmatched.

This clone was counted between two and nine times. This chain links TRBV13 with TRBJ1-1, with 8 bases aligning to TRBD1. The CDR3 has 13 residues. The ends lost 5 bases at V and 7 bases at J; junction bases unmatched: 6. Germline V gene sequence: CDR1 PRHDT, CDR2 FYEKMQ (reference sequence). This CDR3 reads CASSPGTGGEAFF. For the CDR3, the DNA is TGTGCCAGCAGCCCCGGGACAGGAGGTGAAGCTTTCTTT.

V gene TRBV5-4 combines with J gene TRBJ2-2, with 7 bases that match TRBD1. V shed 4 bases and J 2 bases; nucleotides not matched to a gene: 14. This CDR3 has 18 amino acids. CDR1 and CDR2 (germline): SGHNT, YYREEE (reference sequence). As DNA, the CDR3 is TGTGCCAGCAGCCAAAAGACCGGGACAGTCTTTAACACCGGGGAGCTGTTTTTT. The encoded protein is CASSQKTGTVFNTGELFF. Using reference TRBV5-4 and TRBJ2-2 for the parts outside the CDR3, the full variable domain is ETGVTQSPTHLIKTRGQQVTLRCSSQSGHNTVSWYQQALGQGPQFIFQYYREEENGRGNFPPRFSGLQFPNYSSELNVNALELDDSALYLCASSQKTGTVFNTGELFFGEGSRLTVL.

V is TRBV30 and J is TRBJ1-3, with D unclear. The CDR3 sequence is 13 residues long. Germline values: CDR1 GTSNPN, CDR2 SVGIG (reference sequence). The germline V and J ends were trimmed by 2 bases and 4 bases, with 9 bases remaining between them. CDR3 nucleotides: TGTGCCTGGAGTCCGGTAGTCGGAAACACCATATATTTT. It is translated as CAWSPVVGNTIYF.